Listed below are T cell receptor beta chains from one sample, sequenced in a study of tumor T cells in aggressive B-cell lymphoma. The method was immunoSEQ multiplex PCR; TCRdb's version includes in-frame clones alone and lacks a portion of them. Counted here are several thousand clones, about 68% occurring once; the ten biggest clones make up 6.5% to 9%. Sequencing was carried out using tumor tissue. The receptors were gathered from an adult with diffuse large B cell lymphoma. The CDR3 runs from the conserved cysteine through the conserved F or W. Fields, in order: J gene, D gene, clone size, V gene, CDR3 protein, CDR3 DNA. A D gene is named only where the DNA matches it firmly. Only some rows state a clone size, as once, few, many or a class for expanded clones.

j_call: TRBJ2-1; d_call: NA; clone_size: few; v_call: TRBV14; cdr3_aa: CASSQARGSEQFF; cdr3_nt: TGTGCCAGCAGCCAGGCCCGAGGGAGTGAGCAGTTCTTC
j_call: TRBJ2-7; d_call: TRBD1; clone_size: NA; v_call: TRBV18; cdr3_aa: CASSQASGGEYEQYF; cdr3_nt: TGTGCCAGCTCACAAGCCTCAGGGGGCGAATACGAGCAGTACTTC
j_call: TRBJ1-6; d_call: NA; clone_size: NA; v_call: TRBV30; cdr3_aa: CAWSDPLVRARNNSPLHF; cdr3_nt: TGTGCCTGGAGTGACCCATTAGTGAGGGCTCGGAATAATTCACCCCTCCACTTT
j_call: TRBJ2-1; d_call: TRBD2; clone_size: NA; v_call: TRBV5-6; cdr3_aa: CASSLTTSGSFWNEQFF; cdr3_nt: TGTGCCAGCAGCTTAACGACTAGCGGGAGCTTCTGGAATGAGCAGTTCTTC
j_call: TRBJ1-2; d_call: NA; clone_size: few; v_call: TRBV7-9; cdr3_aa: CASNIQANYGYTF; cdr3_nt: TGTGCCAGCAACATACAGGCTAACTATGGCTACACCTTC
j_call: TRBJ2-4; d_call: TRBD1; clone_size: NA; v_call: TRBV11-1; cdr3_aa: CASSSGQGGIQYF; cdr3_nt: TGTGCCAGCAGCTCAGGACAGGGGGGCATTCAGTACTTC
j_call: TRBJ1-3; d_call: TRBD1; clone_size: NA; v_call: TRBV19; cdr3_aa: CASSLRTGKGNTIYF; cdr3_nt: TGTGCCAGTAGTCTTCGGACAGGGAAGGGAAACACCATATATTTT
j_call: TRBJ1-3; d_call: NA; clone_size: few; v_call: TRBV19; cdr3_aa: CASSISKRDTIYF; cdr3_nt: TGTGCCAGTAGTATATCGAAACGGGACACCATATATTTT
j_call: TRBJ2-5; d_call: TRBD2; clone_size: NA; v_call: TRBV5-1; cdr3_aa: CASSLAGSVGTSGQETQYF; cdr3_nt: TGCGCCAGCAGCTTGGCCGGGTCGGTCGGGACTAGCGGGCAAGAGACCCAGTACTTC
j_call: TRBJ1-1; d_call: NA; clone_size: NA; v_call: TRBV5-4; cdr3_aa: CASSLGSFETDEAFF; cdr3_nt: TGTGCCAGCAGCTTAGGTTCGTTTGAGACAGATGAAGCTTTCTTT
j_call: TRBJ2-2; d_call: NA; clone_size: NA; v_call: TRBV15; cdr3_aa: CATSRDHRYTGELFF; cdr3_nt: TGTGCCACCAGCAGAGATCACAGGTACACCGGGGAGCTGTTTTTT
j_call: TRBJ1-2; d_call: NA; clone_size: NA; v_call: TRBV19; cdr3_aa: CASRGESGYGYTF; cdr3_nt: TGTGCCAGTAGAGGAGAGTCTGGCTATGGCTACACCTTC
j_call: TRBJ2-7; d_call: TRBD2; clone_size: NA; v_call: TRBV7-9; cdr3_aa: CASSDGASGKFEQYF; cdr3_nt: TGTGCCAGCAGCGACGGTGCGAGCGGGAAATTCGAGCAGTACTTC
j_call: TRBJ2-5; d_call: NA; clone_size: few; v_call: TRBV27; cdr3_aa: CASSPGGEEETQYF; cdr3_nt: TGTGCCAGCAGTCCGGGTGGCGAGGAAGAGACCCAGTACTTC
j_call: TRBJ2-1; d_call: NA; clone_size: NA; v_call: TRBV9; cdr3_aa: CASSAHSSGPFYNEQFF; cdr3_nt: TGTGCCAGCAGCGCCCACTCCAGCGGCCCGTTCTACAATGAGCAGTTCTTC
j_call: TRBJ2-7; d_call: NA; clone_size: NA; v_call: TRBV20-1; cdr3_aa: CSASLYEQYF; cdr3_nt: TGCAGTGCTAGTCTCTACGAGCAGTACTTC
j_call: TRBJ1-4; d_call: NA; clone_size: NA; v_call: TRBV7-9; cdr3_aa: CASSFATGSKLFF; cdr3_nt: TGTGCCAGCAGCTTTGCCACAGGGAGCAAACTGTTTTTT
j_call: TRBJ1-3; d_call: NA; clone_size: NA; v_call: TRBV9; cdr3_aa: CASSATGTGNTIYF; cdr3_nt: TGTGCCAGCAGCGCTACAGGCACCGGAAACACCATATATTTT
j_call: TRBJ2-1; d_call: NA; clone_size: NA; v_call: TRBV10-1; cdr3_aa: CASSTQGGYYPPSTYNEQFF; cdr3_nt: TGCGCCAGCAGTACGCAGGGGGGATATTACCCACCTTCAACGTACAATGAGCAGTTCTTC
j_call: TRBJ1-5; d_call: NA; clone_size: NA; v_call: TRBV28; cdr3_aa: CASSLNQGSQPQHF; cdr3_nt: TGTGCCAGCAGTTTAAATCAGGGAAGTCAGCCCCAGCATTTT
j_call: TRBJ2-1; d_call: TRBD2; clone_size: NA; v_call: TRBV30; cdr3_aa: CAWSLWTSGSLNYNEQFF; cdr3_nt: TGTGCCTGGAGTCTCTGGACTAGCGGGAGCCTTAATTACAATGAGCAGTTCTTC
j_call: TRBJ1-2; d_call: NA; clone_size: once; v_call: TRBV28; cdr3_aa: CASSSTGTLFNYGYTF; cdr3_nt: TGTGCCAGCAGTTCGACCGGGACACTCTTCAACTATGGCTACACCTTC
j_call: TRBJ2-3; d_call: NA; clone_size: NA; v_call: TRBV27; cdr3_aa: CASNRGQYF; cdr3_nt: TGTGCCAGCAACCGGGGGCAGTATTTT
j_call: TRBJ2-5; d_call: TRBD2; clone_size: NA; v_call: TRBV29-1; cdr3_aa: CSVEDMGGETQYF; cdr3_nt: TGCAGCGTTGAAGATATGGGGGGGGAGACCCAGTACTTC
j_call: TRBJ2-1; d_call: NA; clone_size: NA; v_call: TRBV29-1; cdr3_aa: CSVENSGASNEQFF; cdr3_nt: TGCAGCGTTGAAAATTCGGGAGCGTCCAATGAGCAGTTCTTC
j_call: TRBJ2-7; d_call: NA; clone_size: NA; v_call: TRBV7-9; cdr3_aa: CASSQVRERSEQYF; cdr3_nt: TGTGCCAGCAGCCAAGTACGGGAGAGGAGCGAGCAGTACTTC
j_call: TRBJ1-6; d_call: TRBD1; clone_size: NA; v_call: TRBV30; cdr3_aa: CAWSPRTGLSYNSPLHF; cdr3_nt: TGTGCCTGGAGTCCCAGGACAGGGTTGTCCTATAATTCACCCCTCCACTTT
j_call: TRBJ1-6; d_call: NA; clone_size: NA; v_call: TRBV7-6; cdr3_aa: CASSTGGNSPLHF; cdr3_nt: TGTGCCAGCAGCACCGGGGGTAATTCACCCCTCCACTTT
j_call: TRBJ1-5; d_call: TRBD1; clone_size: NA; v_call: TRBV28; cdr3_aa: CASSLWGTVYSNQPQHF; cdr3_nt: TGTGCCAGCAGTTTATGGGGGACAGTCTATAGCAATCAGCCCCAGCATTTT
j_call: TRBJ1-1; d_call: NA; clone_size: NA; v_call: TRBV25-1; cdr3_aa: CASRDSLNTEAFF; cdr3_nt: TGTGCCAGCAGGGACAGCTTGAACACTGAAGCTTTCTTT
j_call: TRBJ1-2; d_call: TRBD1; clone_size: NA; v_call: TRBV9; cdr3_aa: CASSVGQGDYGYTF; cdr3_nt: TGTGCCAGCAGCGTAGGGCAGGGGGACTATGGCTACACCTTC
j_call: TRBJ2-2; d_call: TRBD2; clone_size: once; v_call: TRBV6-1; cdr3_aa: CASSASGLAVQGELFF; cdr3_nt: TGTGCCAGCAGTGCGTCGGGACTAGCGGTTCAGGGGGAGCTGTTTTTT
j_call: TRBJ1-5; d_call: NA; clone_size: NA; v_call: TRBV6-4; cdr3_aa: CASRGETGLRNQPQHF; cdr3_nt: TGTGCCAGCCGGGGGGAAACGGGCCTCCGGAATCAGCCCCAGCATTTT
j_call: TRBJ1-4; d_call: NA; clone_size: NA; v_call: TRBV7-9; cdr3_aa: CASSGEDEKLFF; cdr3_nt: TGTGCCAGCAGCGGAGAGGATGAAAAACTGTTTTTT
j_call: TRBJ2-1; d_call: TRBD1; clone_size: NA; v_call: TRBV7-7; cdr3_aa: CASSPGTGPYNEQFF; cdr3_nt: TGTGCTAGCAGCCCCGGGACAGGACCCTACAATGAGCAGTTCTTC
j_call: TRBJ2-3; d_call: TRBD2; clone_size: NA; v_call: TRBV27; cdr3_aa: CASMGGVGADTQYF; cdr3_nt: TGTGCCAGCATGGGAGGGGTCGGCGCAGATACGCAGTATTTT
j_call: TRBJ2-3; d_call: NA; clone_size: NA; v_call: TRBV29-1; cdr3_aa: CSAERTTPIEKQYF; cdr3_nt: TGCAGCGCGGAGCGGACTACCCCGATCGAGAAGCAGTATTTT
j_call: TRBJ2-4; d_call: TRBD1; clone_size: NA; v_call: TRBV7-9; cdr3_aa: CASSPGQDLNIQYF; cdr3_nt: TGTGCCAGCAGCCCCGGACAGGATCTAAACATTCAGTACTTC
j_call: TRBJ1-2; d_call: NA; clone_size: NA; v_call: TRBV7-9; cdr3_aa: CASSLGQQGPYGYTF; cdr3_nt: TGTGCCAGCAGCTTAGGACAACAGGGTCCCTATGGCTACACCTTC
j_call: TRBJ1-1; d_call: TRBD1; clone_size: NA; v_call: TRBV5-4; cdr3_aa: CVSSLDRGSTEAFF; cdr3_nt: TGTGTCAGCAGCCTTGACAGGGGGAGCACTGAAGCTTTCTTT
j_call: TRBJ2-4; d_call: TRBD2; clone_size: large; v_call: TRBV7-3; cdr3_aa: CASSLSSGRGAKNIQYF; cdr3_nt: TGTGCCAGCAGCTTGTCTAGCGGGAGGGGAGCCAAAAACATTCAGTACTTC
j_call: TRBJ2-5; d_call: TRBD1; clone_size: NA; v_call: TRBV28; cdr3_aa: CASSIYRGGETQYF; cdr3_nt: TGTGCCAGCAGTATCTACAGGGGTGGAGAGACCCAGTACTTC
j_call: TRBJ2-3; d_call: TRBD2; clone_size: NA; v_call: TRBV7-9; cdr3_aa: CASSPGLAGQGDTQYF; cdr3_nt: TGTGCCAGCAGCCCGGGACTAGCGGGCCAAGGAGATACGCAGTATTTT
j_call: TRBJ1-2; d_call: TRBD1; clone_size: NA; v_call: TRBV7-3; cdr3_aa: CASSFGTGANYGYTF; cdr3_nt: TGTGCCAGCAGCTTCGGGACAGGAGCAAACTATGGCTACACCTTC
j_call: TRBJ2-4; d_call: TRBD2; clone_size: NA; v_call: TRBV28; cdr3_aa: CASRPGLPPAKNIQYF; cdr3_nt: TGTGCCAGCAGGCCGGGACTACCCCCAGCCAAAAACATTCAGTACTTC
j_call: TRBJ1-1; d_call: NA; clone_size: NA; v_call: TRBV4-1; cdr3_aa: CASSQGPGADTEAFF; cdr3_nt: TGCGCCAGCAGCCAAGGTCCAGGGGCGGACACTGAAGCTTTCTTT
j_call: TRBJ2-5; d_call: TRBD1; clone_size: NA; v_call: TRBV5-1; cdr3_aa: CASSSGGAETQYF; cdr3_nt: TGCGCCAGCAGCTCAGGGGGCGCAGAGACCCAGTACTTC
j_call: TRBJ1-3; d_call: TRBD1; clone_size: NA; v_call: TRBV5-6; cdr3_aa: CASSLDRVSGNTIYF; cdr3_nt: TGTGCCAGCAGCTTAGACAGGGTCTCTGGAAACACCATATATTTT
j_call: TRBJ2-2; d_call: TRBD1; clone_size: NA; v_call: TRBV7-7; cdr3_aa: CASSPDRGNTGELFF; cdr3_nt: TGTGCTAGCAGCCCCGACAGGGGAAACACCGGGGAGCTGTTTTTT